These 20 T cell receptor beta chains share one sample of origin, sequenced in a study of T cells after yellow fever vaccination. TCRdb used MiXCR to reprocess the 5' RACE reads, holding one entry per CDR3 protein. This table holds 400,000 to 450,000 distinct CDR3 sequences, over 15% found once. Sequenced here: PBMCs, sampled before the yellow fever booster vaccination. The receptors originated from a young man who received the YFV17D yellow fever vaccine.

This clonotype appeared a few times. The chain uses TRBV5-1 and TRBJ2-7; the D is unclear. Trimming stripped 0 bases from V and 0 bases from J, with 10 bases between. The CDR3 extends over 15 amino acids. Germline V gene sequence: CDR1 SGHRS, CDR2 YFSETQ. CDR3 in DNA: TGCGCCAGCAGCTTGGCCGGGCACTTCTCCTACGAGCAGTACTTC. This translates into CASSLAGHFSYEQYF.

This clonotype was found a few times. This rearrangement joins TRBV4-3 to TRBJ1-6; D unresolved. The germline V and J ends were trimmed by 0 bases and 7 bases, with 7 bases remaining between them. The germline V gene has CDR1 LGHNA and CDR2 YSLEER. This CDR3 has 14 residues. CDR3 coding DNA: TGCGCCAGCAGCCAAGAAGCCTTCAATTCACCCCTCCACTTT. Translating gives CASSQEAFNSPLHF.

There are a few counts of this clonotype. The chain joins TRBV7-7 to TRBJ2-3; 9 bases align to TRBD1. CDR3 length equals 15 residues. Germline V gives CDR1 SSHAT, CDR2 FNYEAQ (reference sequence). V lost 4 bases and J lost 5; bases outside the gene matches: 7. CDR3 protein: CASSSGTGRQDTQYF. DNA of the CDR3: TGTGCCAGCAGCTCAGGGACAGGGCGTCAAGATACGCAGTATTTT.

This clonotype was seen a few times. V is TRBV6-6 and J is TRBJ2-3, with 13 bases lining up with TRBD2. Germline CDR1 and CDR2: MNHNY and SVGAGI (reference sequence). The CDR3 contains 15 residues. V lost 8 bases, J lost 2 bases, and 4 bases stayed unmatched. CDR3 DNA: TGTGCCAGCCGACTAGCGGGGGGACCCACAGATACGCAGTATTTT. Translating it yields CASRLAGGPTDTQYF.

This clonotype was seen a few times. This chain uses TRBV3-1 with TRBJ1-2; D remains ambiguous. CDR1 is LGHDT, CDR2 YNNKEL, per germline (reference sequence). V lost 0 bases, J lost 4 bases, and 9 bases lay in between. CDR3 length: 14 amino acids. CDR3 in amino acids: CASSQDAGSYGYTF. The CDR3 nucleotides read TGTGCCAGCAGCCAAGATGCGGGGTCCTATGGCTACACCTTC.

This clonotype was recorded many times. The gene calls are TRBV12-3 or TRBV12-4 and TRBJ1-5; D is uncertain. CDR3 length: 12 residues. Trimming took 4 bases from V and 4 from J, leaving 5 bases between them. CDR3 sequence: CASSSGNQPQHF. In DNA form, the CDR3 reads TGTGCCAGCAGTTCGGGGAATCAGCCCCAGCATTTT.

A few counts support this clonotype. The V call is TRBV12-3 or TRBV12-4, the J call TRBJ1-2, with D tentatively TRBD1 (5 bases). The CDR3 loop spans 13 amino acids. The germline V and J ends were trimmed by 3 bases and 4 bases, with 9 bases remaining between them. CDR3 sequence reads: CASSLQGFYGYTF. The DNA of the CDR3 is TGTGCCAGCAGTTTGCAGGGATTCTATGGCTACACCTTC.

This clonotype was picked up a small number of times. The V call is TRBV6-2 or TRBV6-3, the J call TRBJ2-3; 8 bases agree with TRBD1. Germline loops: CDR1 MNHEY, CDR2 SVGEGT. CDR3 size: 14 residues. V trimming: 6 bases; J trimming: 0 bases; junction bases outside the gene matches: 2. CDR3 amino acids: CASRQGGSTDTQYF. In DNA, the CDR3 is TGTGCCAGCAGACAGGGGGGTAGCACAGATACGCAGTATTTT.

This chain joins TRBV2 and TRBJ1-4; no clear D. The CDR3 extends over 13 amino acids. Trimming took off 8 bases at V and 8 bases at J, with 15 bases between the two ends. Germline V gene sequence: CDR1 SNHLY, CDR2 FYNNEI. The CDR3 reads CASRGLTIEKLFF. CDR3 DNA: TGTGCCAGCCGTGGACTCACGATCGAAAAACTGTTTTTT.

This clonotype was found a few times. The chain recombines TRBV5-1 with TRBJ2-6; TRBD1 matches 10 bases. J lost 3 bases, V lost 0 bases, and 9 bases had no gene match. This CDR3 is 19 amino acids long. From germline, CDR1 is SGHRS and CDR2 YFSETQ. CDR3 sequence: CASSLAPWTGGGGANVLTF. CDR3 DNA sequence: TGCGCCAGCAGCTTGGCGCCGTGGACAGGGGGAGGTGGGGCCAACGTCCTGACTTTC.

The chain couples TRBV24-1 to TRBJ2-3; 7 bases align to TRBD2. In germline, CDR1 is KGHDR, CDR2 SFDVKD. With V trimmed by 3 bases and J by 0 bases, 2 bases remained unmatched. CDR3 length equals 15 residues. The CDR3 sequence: CATSDQRGSTDTQYF. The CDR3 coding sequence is TGTGCCACCAGTGATCAGCGGGGTAGCACAGATACGCAGTATTTT.

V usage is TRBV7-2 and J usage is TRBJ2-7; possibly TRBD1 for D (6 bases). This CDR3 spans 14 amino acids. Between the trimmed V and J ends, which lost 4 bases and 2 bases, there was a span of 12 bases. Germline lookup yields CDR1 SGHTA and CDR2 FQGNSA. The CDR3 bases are TGTGCCAGCAGCTCAACAGGGAAGGCCTACGAGCAGTACTTC. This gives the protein CASSSTGKAYEQYF.

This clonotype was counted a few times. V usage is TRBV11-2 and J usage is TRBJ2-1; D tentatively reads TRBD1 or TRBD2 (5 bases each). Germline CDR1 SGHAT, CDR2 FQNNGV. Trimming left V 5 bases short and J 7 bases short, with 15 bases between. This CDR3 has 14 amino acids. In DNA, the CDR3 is TGTGCCAGCAGCATATGGGACCCGGGAAATGAGCAGTTCTTC. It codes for CASSIWDPGNEQFF.

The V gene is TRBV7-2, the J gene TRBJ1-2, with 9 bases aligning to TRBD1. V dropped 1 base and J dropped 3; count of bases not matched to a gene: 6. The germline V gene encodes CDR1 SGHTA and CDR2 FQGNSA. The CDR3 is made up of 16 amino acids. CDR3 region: CASSLGKDRGDYGYTF. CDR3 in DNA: TGTGCCAGCAGCTTAGGGAAAGACAGGGGGGACTATGGCTACACCTTC.

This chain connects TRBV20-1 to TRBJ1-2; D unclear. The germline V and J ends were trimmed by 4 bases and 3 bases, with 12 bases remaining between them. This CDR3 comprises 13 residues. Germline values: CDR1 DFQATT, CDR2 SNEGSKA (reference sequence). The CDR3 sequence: CSATGPGYYGYTF. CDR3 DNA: TGCAGTGCTACCGGGCCGGGGTACTATGGCTACACCTTC.

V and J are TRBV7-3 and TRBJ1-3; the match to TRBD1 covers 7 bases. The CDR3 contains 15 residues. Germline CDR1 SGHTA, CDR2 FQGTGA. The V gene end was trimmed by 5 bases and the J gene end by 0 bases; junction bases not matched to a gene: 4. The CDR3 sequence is CASSLGQASGNTIYF. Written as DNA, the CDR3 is TGTGCCAGCAGCCTCGGACAGGCCTCTGGAAACACCATATATTTT.

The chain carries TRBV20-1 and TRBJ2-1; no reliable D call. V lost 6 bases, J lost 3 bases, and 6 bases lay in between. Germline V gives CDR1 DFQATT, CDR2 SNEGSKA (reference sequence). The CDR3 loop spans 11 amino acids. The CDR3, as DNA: TGCAGTGCGCCAAACTACAATGAGCAGTTCTTC. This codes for CSAPNYNEQFF.

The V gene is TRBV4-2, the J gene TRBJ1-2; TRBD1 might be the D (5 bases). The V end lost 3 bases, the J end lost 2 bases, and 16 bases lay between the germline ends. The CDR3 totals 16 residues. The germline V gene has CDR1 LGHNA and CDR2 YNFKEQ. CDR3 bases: TGTGCCAGCAGCCATAAACCGGGACGCGAGAACTATGGCTACACCTTC. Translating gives CASSHKPGRENYGYTF.

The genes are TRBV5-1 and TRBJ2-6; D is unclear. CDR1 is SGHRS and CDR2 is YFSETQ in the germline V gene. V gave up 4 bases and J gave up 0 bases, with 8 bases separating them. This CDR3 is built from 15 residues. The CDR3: CASSPTNSGANVLTF. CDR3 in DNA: TGCGCCAGCAGCCCCACCAACTCTGGGGCCAACGTCCTGACTTTC. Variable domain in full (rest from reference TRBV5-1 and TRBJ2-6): KAGVTQTPRYLIKTRGQQVTLSCSPISGHRSVSWYQQTPGQGLQFLFEYFSETQRNKGNFPGRFSGRQFSNSRSEMNVSTLELGDSALYLCASSPTNSGANVLTFGAGSRLTVL.

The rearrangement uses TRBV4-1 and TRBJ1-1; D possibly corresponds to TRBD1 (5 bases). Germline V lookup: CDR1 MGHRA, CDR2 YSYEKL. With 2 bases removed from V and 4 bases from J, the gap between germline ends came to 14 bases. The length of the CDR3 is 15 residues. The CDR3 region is CASSQSYTGSTEAFF. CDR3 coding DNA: TGCGCCAGCAGCCAATCTTATACAGGAAGCACTGAAGCTTTCTTT.